This section outlines one TCR beta chain sequence together with its context. Sequenced by immunoSEQ multiplex PCR; TCRdb stores in-frame clones only, minus some. The table has more than 75,000 clones, less than 95% seen once; the top ten hold around 2.5%. These data belong to a study of T cell changes during pregnancy in multiple sclerosis. V was pared by 0 bases and J by 6 bases, with 5 bases between. Germline-derived CDR1 and CDR2 are SGHDN and FVKESK. The CDR3 extends over 12 amino acids. This rearrangement joins TRBV14 to TRBJ1-1; D ambiguous. The sequence was collected from a female donor with multiple sclerosis, enrolled in a pregnancy study. This sample comprised peripheral blood, obtained in the third trimester of pregnancy. The CDR3 coding sequence is TGTGCCAGCAGCCAAGATGTCGCTGAAGCTTTCTTT. It encodes CASSQDVAEAFF.